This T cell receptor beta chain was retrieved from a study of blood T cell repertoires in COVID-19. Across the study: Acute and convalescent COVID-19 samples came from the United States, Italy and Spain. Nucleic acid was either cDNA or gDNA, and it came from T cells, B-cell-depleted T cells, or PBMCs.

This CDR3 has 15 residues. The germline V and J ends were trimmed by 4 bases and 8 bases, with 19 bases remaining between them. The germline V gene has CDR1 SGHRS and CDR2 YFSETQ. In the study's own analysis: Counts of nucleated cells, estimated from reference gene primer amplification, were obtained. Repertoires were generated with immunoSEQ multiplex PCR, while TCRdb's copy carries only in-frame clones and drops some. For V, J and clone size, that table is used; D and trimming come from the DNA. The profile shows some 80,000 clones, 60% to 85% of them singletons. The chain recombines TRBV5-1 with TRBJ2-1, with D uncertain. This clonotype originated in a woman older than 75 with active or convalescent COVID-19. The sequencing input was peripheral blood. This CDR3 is CASSPSLGRIYEQFF. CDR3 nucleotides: TGCGCCAGCAGCCCCTCCCTTGGGCGTATCTATGAGCAGTTCTTC.